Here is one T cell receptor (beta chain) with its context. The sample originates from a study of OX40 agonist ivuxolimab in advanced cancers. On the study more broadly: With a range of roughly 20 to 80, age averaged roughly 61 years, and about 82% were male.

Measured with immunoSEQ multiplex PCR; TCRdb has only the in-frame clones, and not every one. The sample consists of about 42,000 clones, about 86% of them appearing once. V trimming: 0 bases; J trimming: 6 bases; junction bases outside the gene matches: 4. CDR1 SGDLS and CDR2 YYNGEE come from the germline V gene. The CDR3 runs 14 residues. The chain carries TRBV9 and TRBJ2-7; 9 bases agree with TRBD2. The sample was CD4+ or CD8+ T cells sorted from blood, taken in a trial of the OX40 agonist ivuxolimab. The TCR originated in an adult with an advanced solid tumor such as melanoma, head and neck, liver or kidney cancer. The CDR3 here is CASSVGGGAAEQYF. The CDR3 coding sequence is TGTGCCAGCAGCGTAGGCGGGGGGGCGGCCGAGCAGTACTTC.